This TCR beta chain was profiled in a study of shared clonotypes between healthy human individuals. Study outcomes and limitations: In the sorted subsets, rarefaction showed sequencing was incomplete despite large depth. Naive subsets usually exceeded memory subsets in estimated richness.

Of note for this clone: The antigen is unknown.

Several immunoSEQ plates received, in even portions, the genomic DNA of each subset. The assay was immunoSEQ multiplex PCR, and TCRdb's table has in-frame clones only and misses some. The sample contains 950,000 to 1,300,000 clones, approximately 68% of which appear only once. The sequenced sample consisted of memory CD4+ T cells sorted from blood. As to subset: CD45RA-negative fraction. The TCR originated in a man between 18 and 35 years old in good health.

CDR3 DNA sequence: TGCGCCAGCAGTGAACAGGGGATCAGGCAGTTCTTC. Amino acid sequence: CASSEQGIRQFF. The V and J genes are TRBV10-2 and TRBJ2-1, with 7 bases matching TRBD1. Trimming cost V 3 bases and J 12 bases; bases outside gene matches: 5. CDR3 length: 12 amino acids. Germline V gene sequence: CDR1 WSHSY, CDR2 SAAADI.